These T cell receptor beta chains were read from a single sample in a study of cytomegalovirus exposure and HLA in healthy donors. This table comes from immunoSEQ multiplex PCR, and its TCRdb copy is limited to in-frame clones, with some not included. Among around 230,000 clones listed, 85% were seen once. The sequencing input was PBMCs. The receptors derive from a girl aged 2-15 years in good health and CMV-seronegative. CDR3s include the opening cysteine and the closing phenylalanine or tryptophan. The D gene is left open where the match is weak. Size tells how often a clone was seen (once, few, many) or the class of an expanded clone, and some rows leave it out.

CASSYQGLAGDDTQYF	TGTGCCAGCAGTTACCAAGGACTAGCGGGAGATGATACGCAGTATTTT	TRBJ2-3	.	TRBV6-6	TRBD2
CASGTSMNEQFF	TGTGCCAGCGGGACTAGCATGAATGAGCAGTTCTTC	TRBJ2-1	.	TRBV9	TRBD2
CASSFSGARSGNQPQHF	TGTGCCAGCAGCTTTTCAGGGGCGAGGTCGGGCAATCAGCCCCAGCATTTT	TRBJ1-5	.	TRBV5-8	.
CASSYSGRQETQYF	TGTGCCAGCAGTTACTCGGGCAGACAAGAGACCCAGTACTTC	TRBJ2-5	.	TRBV6-5	.
CASSQNIRGNGYGYTF	TGCGCCAGCAGCCAAAACATCAGGGGGAACGGCTATGGCTACACCTTC	TRBJ1-2	.	TRBV4-1	TRBD1
CASSLTGGFRTDTQYF	TGCGCCAGCAGCTTGACAGGGGGCTTCCGCACAGATACGCAGTATTTT	TRBJ2-3	.	TRBV5-1	TRBD1
CASAGTGSFVAFF	TGTGCCAGCGCCGGGACAGGGTCCTTTGTAGCTTTCTTT	TRBJ1-1	.	TRBV6-5	TRBD1
CASSEGRTNCGYTF	TGTGCCAGCAGTGAAGGACGGACTAACTGTGGCTACACCTTC	TRBJ1-2	.	TRBV25-1	.
CASSQSGQGVRSEDYGYTF	TGCGCCAGCAGTCAATCGGGGCAGGGGGTCCGCTCGGAGGACTATGGCTACACCTTC	TRBJ1-2	once	TRBV23-1	TRBD1
CASRAGTGSNQPQHF	TGTGCCAGCAGAGCCGGGACAGGCTCCAATCAGCCCCAGCATTTT	TRBJ1-5	.	TRBV6-5	TRBD1
CASSLSGVAKNIQYF	TGTGCCAGTAGTCTTTCGGGGGTTGCCAAAAACATTCAGTACTTC	TRBJ2-4	.	TRBV19	.
CASIRGRGGLNEQFF	TGTGCCAGCATCCGCGGGCGGGGGGGCCTGAATGAGCAGTTCTTC	TRBJ2-1	.	TRBV27	TRBD2
CAISYRTGEGQPQHF	TGCGCCATCAGTTACAGGACAGGGGAGGGACAGCCCCAGCATTTT	TRBJ1-5	.	TRBV10-3	TRBD1
CASSGGDSAKIGYTF	TGTGCCAGCAGTGGGGGGGACAGCGCCAAGATTGGCTACACCTTC	TRBJ1-2	.	TRBV6-1	TRBD1
CSVGQGKGGELFF	TGCAGCGTTGGACAGGGAAAAGGCGGGGAGCTGTTTTTT	TRBJ2-2	.	TRBV29-1	TRBD1